A single sample gave rise to the 2 T cell receptor beta chains below, sequenced in a study of cytomegalovirus exposure and HLA in healthy donors. The PCR had 60 Vbeta and 13 Jbeta primers. Method: immunoSEQ multiplex PCR; TCRdb's copy keeps in-frame clones and lacks some. The table shows 99,000 or so clones, with around 73% occurring only once. Source material: PBMCs. These TCRs come from a middle-aged woman in good health and CMV-seronegative.

Notes on this clone: Compared with germline, one end of the junction differs, possibly owing to a read error. The genes are TRBV7-9 and TRBJ2-3; D gene unclear. The CDR3 has 16 residues. CDR1 and CDR2 (germline): SEHNR, FQNEAQ (reference sequence). The DNA for the CDR3 is TGTTCCAGCAGCTATGACTCCTACTCTAGCACAGATACGCAGTATTTT. It yields the protein CSSSYDSYSSTDTQYF.

The J gene is TRBJ2-2, the V gene TRBV25-1; D is perhaps TRBD2 (6 bases). Per the germline V gene, CDR1 is MGHDK and CDR2 is SYGVNS. V was shortened by 5 bases and J by 3 bases, with 16 bases between the two germline ends. This CDR3 spans 16 amino acids. The CDR3 sequence: CASSSGGPVHTGELFF. CDR3 nucleotides: TGTGCCAGCAGTTCTGGAGGGCCTGTCCACACCGGGGAGCTGTTTTTT.